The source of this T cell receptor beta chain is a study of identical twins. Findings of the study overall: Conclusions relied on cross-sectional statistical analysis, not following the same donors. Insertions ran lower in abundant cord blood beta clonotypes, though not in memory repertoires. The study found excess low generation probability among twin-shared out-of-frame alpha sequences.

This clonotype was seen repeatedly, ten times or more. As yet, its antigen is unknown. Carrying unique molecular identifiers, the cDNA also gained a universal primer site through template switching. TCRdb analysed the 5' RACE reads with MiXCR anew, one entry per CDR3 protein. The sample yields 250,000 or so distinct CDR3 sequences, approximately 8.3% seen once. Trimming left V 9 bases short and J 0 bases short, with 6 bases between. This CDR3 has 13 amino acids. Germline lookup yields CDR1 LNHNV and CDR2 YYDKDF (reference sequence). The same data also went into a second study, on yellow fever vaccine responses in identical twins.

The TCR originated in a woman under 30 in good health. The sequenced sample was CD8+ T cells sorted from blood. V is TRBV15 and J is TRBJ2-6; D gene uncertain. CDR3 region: CATSYSGANVLTF. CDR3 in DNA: TGTGCCACGAGTTACTCTGGGGCCAACGTCCTGACTTTC.